One and the same sample provided the 20 T cell receptor beta chains below, sequenced in a study of memory CD4+ T cells and cytomegalovirus serostatus. Only in-frame clones appear in the TCRdb table, and some are missing; sequencing was by immunoSEQ multiplex PCR. The sample yields some 30,000 clones, about 76% seen once. The sort gate was single viable CD3+CD4+CD8-CD45RO+ cells for memory CD4+ T cells. Material for sequencing was memory CD4+ T cells from blood. These receptors originate from an adult in good health and CMV-seronegative. Some clones in this sample may be carry-over from other donors' samples.

The chain has TRBV6-4 and TRBJ2-6, with a weak D call TRBD1 (5 bases). Germline V gene lookup returns CDR1 MRHNA and CDR2 SNTAGT. Deletions cut 8 bases from V and 0 bases from J, with 17 bases between. The CDR3 is 17 amino acids. Here the CDR3 DNA reads TGTGCCAGCCAAAGGTTCACAGGAGACTCTGGGGCCAACGTCCTGACTTTC. Its translation: CASQRFTGDSGANVLTF.

This chain connects TRBV2 to TRBJ1-5; no clear D gene. Trimming shortened V by 3 bases and J by 0 bases, and 6 bases separated the two germline ends. This CDR3 is built from 14 residues. Germline V gene data show CDR1 as SNHLY and CDR2 as FYNNEI. The CDR3 coding sequence is TGTGCCAGCAGTGAGTGGAATAGCAATCAGCCCCAGCATTTT. Its protein is CASSEWNSNQPQHF.

Written as DNA, the CDR3 is TGTGCCAGCAGCTCCGATAGGGACAGCTATGGCTACACCTTC. Its translation is CASSSDRDSYGYTF. V and J are TRBV7-8 and TRBJ1-2; the match to TRBD1 covers 7 bases. This CDR3 contains 14 residues. Germline V gives CDR1 SGHVS, CDR2 FQNEAQ. Unmatched junction bases numbered 6, after V lost 4 bases and J lost 4 bases.

This clone has more than one count but fewer than ten. This sequence joins TRBV30 and TRBJ1-6, with D unresolved. Germline lookup yields CDR1 GTSNPN and CDR2 SVGIG (reference sequence). The V end lost 5 bases, the J end lost 7 bases, and 18 bases lay between the germline ends. CDR3 size: 15 residues. DNA for the CDR3: TGTGCCTGGCAAGGTGGAGGGCGCGGGAATTCACCCCTCCACTTT. Translated: CAWQGGGRGNSPLHF.

V and J are TRBV7-2 and TRBJ2-3; D possibly uses TRBD1 or TRBD2 (5 bases each). The CDR3 is 16 amino acids. CDR1 and CDR2 (germline): SGHTA, FQGNSA. Trimming removed 1 base from V and 2 bases from J, with 13 bases in between. CDR3 coding DNA: TGTGCCAGCAGCTTAGTTGGGGACCCTACCACAGATACGCAGTATTTT. This sequence encodes CASSLVGDPTTDTQYF.

The chain links TRBV7-9 to TRBJ2-7; 9 nucleotides match TRBD2. The CDR3 sequence is 14 residues long. V lost 6 bases, J lost 2 bases, and 5 bases stayed unmatched. Germline V gene lookup returns CDR1 SEHNR and CDR2 FQNEAQ (reference sequence). The CDR3, as DNA: TGTGCCAGCAGGTCTAGCGGGGAAACCTACGAGCAGTACTTC. Encoded protein: CASRSSGETYEQYF.

This chain connects TRBV10-3 to TRBJ1-2; possible D gene TRBD1, 5 bases. Looked up from germline, CDR1 is ENHRY and CDR2 is SYGVKD. This CDR3 has 12 residues. Trimming removed 7 bases at V and 7 bases at J, with 13 bases between. The CDR3 spells CAIKGRDIGYTF. The CDR3 bases are TGTGCCATCAAAGGCAGGGATATTGGCTACACCTTC.

V gene TRBV11-2 combines with J gene TRBJ1-2; D gene ambiguous. This CDR3 region has 14 residues. V dropped 4 bases and J dropped 7 bases, with 16 bases sitting between them. CDR1 and CDR2 (germline): SGHAT, FQNNGV. CDR3 nucleotide sequence: TGTGCCAGCAGCTCCCAGTTTAATCTGGGTGGCTACACCTTC. Amino acid sequence: CASSSQFNLGGYTF. Full variable domain (outside the CDR3, taken from reference TRBV11-2 and TRBJ1-2): EAGVAQSPRYKIIEKRQSVAFWCNPISGHATLYWYQQILGQGPKLLIQFQNNGVVDDSQLPKDRFSAERLKGVDSTLKIQPAKLEDSAVYLCASSSQFNLGGYTFGSGTRLTVV.

This chain connects TRBV5-1 to TRBJ2-4; 14 bases are shared with TRBD2. The germline CDR1 and CDR2 sequences are SGHRS and YFSETQ. This CDR3 has 17 amino acids. V was clipped by 4 bases and J by 1 base; unmatched bases: 4. CDR3 nucleotide sequence: TGCGCCAGCAGCCCCTGGACTAGCGGGGGGGCCAAAAACATTCAGTACTTC. It encodes CASSPWTSGGAKNIQYF.

The rearrangement uses TRBV9 and TRBJ1-4, with a possible D match to TRBD1 (5 bases). With 4 bases removed from V and 3 bases from J, the gap between germline ends came to 10 bases. The CDR3 has 14 amino acids. The V gene's germline CDR1 is SGDLS and CDR2 YYNGEE. The CDR3 nucleotides read TGTGCCAGCAGCCTGGGGGTGTCTAATGAAAAACTGTTTTTT. It yields the protein CASSLGVSNEKLFF.

On this clone itself: The identical CDR3 is also encoded by other nucleotide sequences in the sample. The chain recombines TRBV5-1 with TRBJ1-1; unclear D gene. V lost 4 bases, J lost 1 base, and 11 bases lay in between. Germline V gene data show CDR1 as SGHRS and CDR2 as YFSETQ. The CDR3 runs 14 residues. The CDR3 protein is CASSLQHPNTEAFF. DNA for the CDR3: TGCGCCAGCAGCCTGCAACACCCGAACACTGAAGCTTTCTTT. The whole variable domain, filled in from reference TRBV5-1 and TRBJ1-1, reads KAGVTQTPRYLIKTRGQQVTLSCSPISGHRSVSWYQQTPGQGLQFLFEYFSETQRNKGNFPGRFSGRQFSNSRSEMNVSTLELGDSALYLCASSLQHPNTEAFFGQGTRLTVV.

The chain recombines TRBV7-9 with TRBJ1-2, with 8 nucleotides matching TRBD1. V gave up 5 bases and J gave up 3 bases; unmatched junction bases: 5. CDR1 and CDR2 from the germline V gene are SEHNR and FQNEAQ (reference sequence). This CDR3 spans 14 amino acids. The CDR3 bases are TGTGCCAGCAGCACGACAGGGGCGGACTATGGCTACACCTTC. This gives the protein CASSTTGADYGYTF.

The chain combines TRBV30 with TRBJ1-4; D is possibly TRBD1 (5 bases). Trimming pared 0 bases from V and 3 bases from J, leaving 11 bases between. This CDR3 spans 15 amino acids. Per the germline V gene, CDR1 is GTSNPN and CDR2 is SVGIG (reference sequence). The CDR3 loop is CAWSVFKGSNEKLFF. For the CDR3, the DNA is TGTGCCTGGAGTGTTTTCAAGGGGTCTAATGAAAAACTGTTTTTT.

The chain couples TRBV7-2 to TRBJ1-2; no firm D call. The V and J ends lost 1 base and 2 bases respectively, with 8 bases between them. This CDR3 has 14 amino acids. The germline V gene encodes CDR1 SGHTA and CDR2 FQGNSA. The CDR3 region is CASSLGHQNYGYTF. The CDR3 coding sequence is TGTGCCAGCAGCTTAGGACACCAAAACTATGGCTACACCTTC.

This clone was detected only a few times. The chain links TRBV6-1 to TRBJ1-2; D gene unclear. The CDR3 has 12 residues. Trimming took 7 bases from V and 3 from J, leaving 9 bases between them. In germline, CDR1 is MNHNS, CDR2 SASEGT. The CDR3 DNA sequence: TGTGCCAGCAATGGAGGGTACTATGGCTACACCTTC. Amino acids: CASNGGYYGYTF.

As regards this clone: This sample also contains other DNA sequences that code for the same CDR3. The chain is built from TRBV7-2 and TRBJ1-2, with 7 positions matching TRBD1. The CDR3 sequence is 13 residues long. The junction had 1 base not matched to a gene; V was cut back by 0 bases and J by 6 bases. The germline V gene encodes CDR1 SGHTA and CDR2 FQGNSA. This CDR3 reads CASSLAQGNGYTF. In nucleotides, the CDR3 is TGTGCCAGCAGCTTAGCACAGGGGAATGGCTACACCTTC.

V usage is TRBV2 and J usage is TRBJ1-2; tentative D call: TRBD1 (5 bases). From germline, CDR1 is SNHLY and CDR2 FYNNEI. Trimming removed 7 bases from V and 5 bases from J, with 14 bases in between. CDR3 length equals 13 residues. The CDR3 DNA is TGTGCCAGCACTTCGGGACTCGAGTATGGCTACACCTTC. The encoded protein is CASTSGLEYGYTF. Based on the CDR3 plus reference TRBV2 and TRBJ1-2, the full variable domain is EPEVTQTPSHQVTQMGQEVILRCVPISNHLYFYWYRQILGQKVEFLVSFYNNEISEKSEIFDDQFSVERPDGSNFTLKIRSTKLEDSAMYFCASTSGLEYGYTFGSGTRLTVV.

V usage is TRBV6-5 and J usage is TRBJ1-4; 7 bases map to TRBD1. The V gene end was trimmed by 6 bases and the J gene end by 7 bases; junction bases not matched to a gene: 11. The germline gives CDR1 MNHEY, CDR2 SVGAGI. This CDR3 comprises 15 residues. CDR3 residues: CASRPGTVVGEKLFF. The CDR3 DNA sequence: TGTGCCAGCAGACCGGGGACAGTTGTGGGTGAAAAACTGTTTTTT.

The chain is built from TRBV5-6 and TRBJ1-2; D is unresolved. V was cut by 5 bases and J by 6 bases, with 11 bases left in between. This CDR3 is 12 amino acids long. Looked up from germline, CDR1 is SGHDT and CDR2 is YYEEEE. CDR3 residues: CASRAETNGYTF. In DNA, the CDR3 is TGTGCCAGCAGGGCAGAAACAAATGGCTACACCTTC.

This chain links TRBV10-3 with TRBJ1-2; TRBD1 matches 10 bases. Germline CDR1 ENHRY, CDR2 SYGVKD. This CDR3 contains 16 residues. V lost 6 bases to trimming and J lost 5 bases; unmatched junction nucleotides: 12. CDR3 protein: CAISKTGTGAEYGYTF. CDR3 nucleotide sequence: TGTGCCATCAGCAAAACCGGGACAGGGGCGGAATATGGCTACACCTTC.